These T cell receptor beta chains were read from a single sample in a study of blood T cell repertoires in COVID-19. Generated by immunoSEQ multiplex PCR, the TCRdb table keeps only in-frame clones and is missing some. There are approximately 440,000 clones in the sample; around 89% occur only once, and roughly 12% lies in the top ten. Sequencing was carried out using peripheral blood. All receptors come from a woman in her 50s with COVID-19, enrolled during active disease. The CDR3 runs from the conserved cysteine through the conserved F or W. Each record gives: J gene, D gene, clone size, V gene, CDR3 length, CDR3 protein, CDR3 DNA. The D gene is left open where the match is weak. A clone size is listed for some rows: how often the clone was seen (once, few, many), or a class if it is expanded.

>TRBJ1-5|NA|NA|TRBV5-5|15
CASSDGLYSNQPQHF
TGTGCCAGCAGTGACGGACTTTATAGCAATCAGCCCCAGCATTTT
>TRBJ2-3|NA|NA|TRBV2|13
CASPLASTDTQYF
TGTGCCAGCCCCCTAGCGAGCACAGATACGCAGTATTTT
>TRBJ1-3|NA|NA|TRBV6-5|15
CASSYSRQSGNTIYF
TGTGCCAGCAGTTACTCGCGACAGTCTGGAAACACCATATATTTT
>TRBJ2-3|TRBD2|NA|TRBV4-2|19
CASSQSPLGRGGNADTQYF
TGTGCCAGCAGCCAATCTCCTTTAGGGCGGGGGGGCAATGCAGATACGCAGTATTTT
>TRBJ2-2|NA|NA|TRBV2|14
CASIFDRHTGELFF
TGTGCCAGCATTTTCGACAGGCACACCGGGGAGCTGTTTTTT
>TRBJ2-3|NA|NA|TRBV24-1|12
CATSDPENTQYF
TGTGCCACCAGTGATCCGGAGAATACGCAGTATTTT
>TRBJ2-2|NA|NA|TRBV18|13
CASSPPQDWELFF
TGTGCCAGCTCACCCCCACAGGATTGGGAGCTGTTTTTT
>TRBJ1-5|TRBD1|NA|TRBV2|15
CASSFGQGAYQPQHF
TGTGCCAGCAGTTTTGGACAGGGGGCCTATCAGCCCCAGCATTTT
>TRBJ2-2|NA|NA|TRBV7-3|16
CASFGGPVHPTGELFF
TGTGCCAGCTTTGGAGGGCCGGTCCATCCCACCGGGGAGCTGTTTTTT
>TRBJ1-4|NA|NA|TRBV30|14
CAWNRAARGEKLFF
TGTGCCTGGAATAGGGCAGCCAGGGGTGAAAAACTGTTTTTT
>TRBJ1-4|TRBD1|once|TRBV2|17
CASRGLTGTGGNEKLFF
TGTGCCAGCAGGGGGTTAACTGGGACAGGAGGTAATGAAAAACTGTTTTTT
>TRBJ1-2|NA|NA|TRBV11-3|13
CASSSGRSGGYTF
TGTGCCAGCAGCTCCGGCAGGTCGGGGGGCTACACCTTC
>TRBJ2-3|TRBD2|NA|TRBV29-1|14
CSVEGTRGADTQYF
TGCAGCGTTGAGGGGACTAGAGGGGCAGATACGCAGTATTTT
>TRBJ2-7|NA|NA|TRBV30|14
CAWSAKNRGYEQYF
TGTGCCTGGAGTGCGAAAAACCGGGGCTACGAGCAGTACTTC
>TRBJ1-5|NA|few|TRBV12-3/TRBV12-4|13
CASNRDPDQPQHF
TGTGCCAGCAACAGGGACCCCGATCAGCCCCAGCATTTT
>TRBJ1-6|NA|NA|TRBV5-6|14
CASSFGTPGSPLHF
TGTGCCAGCAGCTTCGGGACACCGGGTTCACCCCTCCACTTT
>TRBJ2-2|NA|NA|TRBV9|12
CASSVTAGELFF
TGTGCCAGCAGCGTTACTGCCGGGGAGCTGTTTTTT
>TRBJ1-1|NA|few|TRBV7-8|15
CASSPPGERRSEAFF
TGTGCCAGCAGCCCCCCAGGGGAGCGGAGATCTGAAGCTTTCTTT
>TRBJ1-2|NA|NA|TRBV7-9|13
CASSLGQNYGYTF
TGTGCCAGCAGCCTCGGACAGAACTATGGCTACACCTTC
>TRBJ2-5|TRBD2|NA|TRBV19|12
CASGTRQETQYF
TGTGCCAGTGGGACTAGGCAAGAGACCCAGTACTTC
>TRBJ2-3|NA|NA|TRBV5-1|13
CASSLGGTDTQYF
TGCGCCAGCAGCTTGGGAGGCACAGATACGCAGTATTTT
>TRBJ1-2|NA|once|TRBV30|15
CAWSTSGGTVGGYTF
TGTGCCTGGAGTACCTCGGGAGGGACGGTGGGTGGCTACACCTTC
>TRBJ1-2|NA|once|TRBV11-1|12
CASSLDRGRYTF
TGTGCCAGCAGCTTAGATCGCGGTCGCTACACCTTC
>TRBJ2-3|TRBD2|NA|TRBV4-2|15
CASSQSGGGRDTQYF
TGTGCCAGCAGCCAGAGCGGGGGCGGGAGGGATACGCAGTATTTT
>TRBJ2-7|NA|NA|TRBV19|14
CASSIGADSYEQYF
TGTGCCAGTAGTATAGGGGCCGATTCCTACGAGCAGTACTTC
>TRBJ2-2|TRBD2|NA|TRBV11-2|16
CASSLLAGRDTGELFF
TGTGCCAGCAGCTTATTGGCAGGGAGGGACACCGGGGAGCTGTTTTTT
>TRBJ1-1|NA|once|TRBV4-1|14
CASSQGGSGLGAFF
TGCGCCAGCAGCCAAGGGGGGAGCGGGCTCGGAGCTTTCTTT
>TRBJ1-3|NA|few|TRBV7-9|18
CASSLLRPIRDSGNTIYF
TGTGCCAGCAGCTTACTACGGCCAATCCGGGACTCTGGAAACACCATATATTTT
>TRBJ1-1|NA|NA|TRBV3-1/TRBV3-2|14
CASSPTVYNTEAFF
TGTGCCAGCAGCCCGACAGTTTACAACACTGAAGCTTTCTTT
>TRBJ1-2|NA|NA|TRBV11-2|11
CASSLGSYYTF
TGTGCCAGCAGCTTAGGTAGTTACTACACCTTC
>TRBJ2-7|TRBD2|NA|TRBV11-1|16
CASSSGTSGGNYEQYF
TGTGCCAGCAGCTCCGGGACTAGCGGGGGGAACTACGAGCAGTACTTC
>TRBJ1-2|NA|few|TRBV5-1|14
CASSFGRSSYGYTF
TGCGCCAGCAGCTTCGGTAGGAGTTCATATGGCTACACCTTC
>TRBJ2-6|NA|NA|TRBV4-1|19
CASSHRAGPGGPGANVLTF
TGCGCCAGCAGCCATAGGGCCGGACCGGGGGGCCCGGGGGCCAACGTCCTGACTTTC
>TRBJ1-1|NA|NA|TRBV5-1|15
CASSPLQPSNTEAFF
TGCGCCAGCAGCCCTCTACAGCCATCGAACACTGAAGCTTTCTTT
>TRBJ2-1|NA|NA|TRBV7-9|13
CASSSDSTWEQFF
TGTGCCAGCAGCTCGGACAGCACTTGGGAGCAGTTCTTC
>TRBJ2-3|NA|NA|TRBV9|15
CASSVVAGATDTQYF
TGTGCCAGCAGCGTAGTGGCGGGGGCCACAGATACGCAGTATTTT
>TRBJ2-1|NA|NA|TRBV6-6|14
CASSTSSSYNEQFF
TGTGCCAGCAGTACGTCCAGCTCCTACAATGAGCAGTTCTTC
>TRBJ1-2|TRBD1|NA|TRBV29-1|15
CSVGEVGQGFYGYTF
TGCAGCGTTGGAGAGGTGGGACAGGGTTTCTATGGCTACACCTTC
>TRBJ2-7|TRBD1|NA|TRBV19|15
CASSQTRTGLGEQYF
TGTGCCAGTAGCCAAACCCGGACAGGGCTTGGCGAGCAGTACTTC